This T cell receptor beta chain was recovered during a study of identical twins. This CDR3 has 15 amino acids. With 7 bases removed from V and 8 bases from J, the gap between germline ends came to 18 bases. The germline CDR1 and CDR2 sequences are SGHTA and FQGNSA. Unique molecular identifiers were present on cDNA, and template switching added a universal primer site. TCRdb re-derived calls from the 5' RACE reads in MiXCR, one entry per CDR3 protein. Of some 1,700,000 distinct CDR3 sequences in the sample, around 33% were seen once. Regarding this clonotype: What it binds is unknown.

Findings and caveats of the study: Compared with models, monozygotic twins showed more out-of-frame TCR alpha sharing. Cross-sectional statistics, not tracking of the same donors, supported the conclusions. Because invariant MAIT and iNKT cells could be present, zero-insertion analyses could be partly confounded.

Material for sequencing was cord blood. The chain combines TRBV7-2 with TRBJ2-6, with D possibly being TRBD2 (5 bases). The source of this sequence is a newborn girl in good health. Here the CDR3 DNA reads TGTGCCAGCACCCCCATGGCTCGGGGAACCAACGTCCTGACTTTC. It specifies CASTPMARGTNVLTF.